This TCR beta chain came from a study of T cell responses to AZD1222 COVID-19 vaccine. Study results and limitations: Nearly half of the spike-specific TCRs reportedly recognize variant regions that carry no mutations.

To note about this clone: Its antigen is currently unknown.

There are 17 residues in the CDR3. Germline V gives CDR1 LNHDA, CDR2 SQIVND (reference sequence). Unmatched junction bases numbered 7, after V lost 3 bases and J lost 6 bases. Assay used: immunoSEQ multiplex PCR; TCRdb lists only in-frame clones, some missing. The data contain approximately 98,000 clones, 86% of them singletons. The clonotype originates from an adult in good health. The chain uses TRBV19 and TRBJ2-1, with TRBD2 identical over 14 bases. The sequences come from peripheral blood, collected on day 0 of AZD1222 vaccination. CDR3 bases: TGTGCCAGTAGTATTAAGGGACTAGCGGGGGAGAGCAATGAGCAGTTCTTC. It is translated as CASSIKGLAGESNEQFF.